A selection of T cell receptor beta chains follows, all from one sample in a study of blood T cells in healthy people across ages. One entry per CDR3 protein, called by TCRdb with MiXCR from the 5' RACE reads. The table records roughly 1,500,000 distinct CDR3 sequences, roughly 32% of them present only once. Sequenced input: blood. The origin of the receptors is a woman in her thirties in good health. The CDR3 runs from the conserved cysteine through the conserved F or W. D genes are given only for firm matches. Clone size is shown for a subset of rows, as once, few, many or a class of expanded clone.

j_call v_call clone_size d_call cdr3_nt cdr3_aa
TRBJ2-1 TRBV29-1 - - TGCAGCGTTGAAGGCCCCAGCAATGAGCAGTTCTTC CSVEGPSNEQFF
TRBJ2-1 TRBV6-6 few TRBD2 TGTGCCAGCACCCGAGCGGGGGGGCATAATAATGAGCAGTTCTTC CASTRAGGHNNEQFF
TRBJ2-5 TRBV29-1 once - TGCAGCGTTGAAGTGGCGGGTTGGGCCTCCCCCCAAGAGACCCAGTACTTC CSVEVAGWASPQETQYF
TRBJ2-1 TRBV25-1 - - TGTGCCAGCAGTACCGACCTAGTCATTGAGCAGTTCTTC CASSTDLVIEQFF
TRBJ2-5 TRBV4-1 many TRBD2 TGCGCCAGCAGCCAAGGGACTAGCGGGCGACTTCAAGAGACCCAGTACTTC CASSQGTSGRLQETQYF
TRBJ2-1 TRBV29-1 many TRBD1 TGCAGCGTGTATGGGGACAGACAGTTCTTC CSVYGDRQFF
TRBJ2-5 TRBV3-1 once - TGTGCCAGCAGCCTAAGGGGTGGGGACAAAGAGACCCAGTACTTC CASSLRGGDKETQYF
TRBJ2-1 TRBV9 - TRBD2 TGTGCCAGCAGCGGGCGAATACTAGCGGGGGAGCGGAATGAGCAGTTCTTC CASSGRILAGERNEQFF
TRBJ1-1 TRBV27 - TRBD1 TGTGCCAGCAGCGTAAGGACAGGGACTGAAGCTTTCTTT CASSVRTGTEAFF
TRBJ2-5 TRBV7-2 - - TGTGCCACCTCTGCGAGGGTCTGGGAGACCCAGTACTTC CATSARVWETQYF
TRBJ2-5 TRBV4-1 few - TGCGCCAGCAGCCGGCAACAGGCTACGAGGCTACTGGGAGAGCAGTACTTC CASSRQQATRLLGEQYF
TRBJ2-6 TRBV20-1 - - TGCAGTGCTCTTAAGGGCGGGGCTGGGGCCAACGTCCTGACTTTC CSALKGGAGANVLTF
TRBJ2-5 TRBV11-2 - TRBD1 TGTGCCAGCAGCTTAGATGGACAGGCTTTCTGGGAGACCCAGTACTTC CASSLDGQAFWETQYF
TRBJ2-7 TRBV7-2 - TRBD2 TGTGCCAGCAGCTTAGACACTAGCGGGATGTACAAGCAGTACTTC CASSLDTSGMYKQYF
TRBJ2-4 TRBV4-2 - - TGTGCCAGCAGCCATAAAGGGTCCCGGGACAAAAACATTCAGTACTTC CASSHKGSRDKNIQYF
TRBJ2-7 TRBV20-1 few TRBD1 TGCAGTGCTAGCGCGCTACAGGGGTTCTCCTACGAGCAGTACTTC CSASALQGFSYEQYF
TRBJ2-4 TRBV5-1 - TRBD1 TGCGCCAGCAGCTTAGGACAGGGATCGGACGAGCGGTACTTC CASSLGQGSDERYF